This T cell receptor (beta chain) was obtained from a study of identifying expanded T cells in peripheral blood. Overall study results and limits: Technical replicates showed about 1.1 changed clones; two weeks about 16.4; four weeks 19. Across healthy donors, higher total template counts meant significantly greater approximately two-week count variance.

V lost 5 bases to trimming and J lost 1 base, with 23 bases between them. Germline CDR1 LNHDA, CDR2 SQIVND (reference sequence). The CDR3 runs 18 residues. As for this clone: Its antigen remains unidentified.

Sequencing used immunoSEQ multiplex PCR; TCRdb keeps in-frame clones, though not all of them. The table records about 78,000 clones, approximately 84% of them present only once. The receptor was isolated from a person between 18 and 75 years old in good health. The gene calls are TRBV19 and TRBJ1-1; no clear D. The sample was blood. As DNA, the CDR3 is TGTGCCAGTAGTCCGGGTAACCCGCTCGTAAGAGGGAACACTGAAGCTTTCTTT. Translating gives CASSPGNPLVRGNTEAFF.